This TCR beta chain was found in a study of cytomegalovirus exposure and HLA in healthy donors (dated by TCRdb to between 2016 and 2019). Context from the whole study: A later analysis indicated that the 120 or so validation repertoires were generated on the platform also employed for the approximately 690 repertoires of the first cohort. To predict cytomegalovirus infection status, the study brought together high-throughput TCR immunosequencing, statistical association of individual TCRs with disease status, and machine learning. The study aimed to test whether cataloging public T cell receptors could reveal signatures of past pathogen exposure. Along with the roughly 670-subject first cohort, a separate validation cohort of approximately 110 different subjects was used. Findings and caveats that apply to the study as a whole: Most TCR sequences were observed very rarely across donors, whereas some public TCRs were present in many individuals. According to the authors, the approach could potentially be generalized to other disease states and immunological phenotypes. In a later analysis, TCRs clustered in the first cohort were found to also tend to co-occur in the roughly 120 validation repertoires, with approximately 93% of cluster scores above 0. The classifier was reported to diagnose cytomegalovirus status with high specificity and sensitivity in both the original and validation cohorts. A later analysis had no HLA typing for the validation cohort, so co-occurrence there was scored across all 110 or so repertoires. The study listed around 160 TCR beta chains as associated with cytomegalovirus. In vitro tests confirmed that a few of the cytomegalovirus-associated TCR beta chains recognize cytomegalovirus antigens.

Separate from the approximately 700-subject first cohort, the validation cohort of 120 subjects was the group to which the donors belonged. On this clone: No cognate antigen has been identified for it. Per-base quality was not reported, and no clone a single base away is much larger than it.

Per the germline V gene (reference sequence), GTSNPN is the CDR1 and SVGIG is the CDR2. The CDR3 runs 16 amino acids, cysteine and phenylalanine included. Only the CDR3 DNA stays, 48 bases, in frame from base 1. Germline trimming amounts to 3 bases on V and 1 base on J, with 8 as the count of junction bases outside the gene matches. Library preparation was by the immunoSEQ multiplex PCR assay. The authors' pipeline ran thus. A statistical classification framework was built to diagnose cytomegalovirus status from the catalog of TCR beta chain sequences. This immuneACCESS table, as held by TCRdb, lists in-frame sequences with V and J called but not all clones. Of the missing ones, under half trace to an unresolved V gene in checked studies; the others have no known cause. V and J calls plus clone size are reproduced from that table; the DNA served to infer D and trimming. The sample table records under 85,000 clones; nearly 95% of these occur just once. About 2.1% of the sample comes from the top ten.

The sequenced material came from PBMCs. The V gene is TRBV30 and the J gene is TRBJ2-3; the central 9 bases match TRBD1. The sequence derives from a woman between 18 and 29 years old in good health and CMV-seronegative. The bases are TGTGCCTGGAGATCACTACAGGGGGCTCGCACAGATACGCAGTATTTT. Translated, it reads CAWRSLQGARTDTQYF.